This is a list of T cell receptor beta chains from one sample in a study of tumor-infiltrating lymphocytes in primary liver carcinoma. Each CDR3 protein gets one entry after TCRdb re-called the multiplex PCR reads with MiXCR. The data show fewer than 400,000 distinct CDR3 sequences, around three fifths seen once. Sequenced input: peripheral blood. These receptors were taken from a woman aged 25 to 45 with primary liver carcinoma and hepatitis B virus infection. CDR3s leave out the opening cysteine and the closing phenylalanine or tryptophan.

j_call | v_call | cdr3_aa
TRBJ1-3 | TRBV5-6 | ASNSGAGIGRNTIY
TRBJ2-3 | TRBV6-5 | DSSQGTGQGTQY
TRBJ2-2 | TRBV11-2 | ASSSVVAGYPGDHPNTGELF
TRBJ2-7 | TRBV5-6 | ASSMGGTSVYERY
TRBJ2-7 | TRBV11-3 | ASTLEGHHEQY
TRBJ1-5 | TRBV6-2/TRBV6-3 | ASSFYSRSNQPQH
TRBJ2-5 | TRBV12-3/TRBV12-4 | ANSLGSGRARETQY
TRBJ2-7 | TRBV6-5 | ASSPLEGAFYEQY
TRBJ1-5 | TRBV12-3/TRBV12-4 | TSSGITGVGDQPQH
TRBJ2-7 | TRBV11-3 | ASSLPGGGYEQY
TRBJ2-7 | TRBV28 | ATNPNRGEGY
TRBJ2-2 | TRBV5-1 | ASSLLTTVNTGELF
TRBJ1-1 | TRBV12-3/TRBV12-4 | ASSGGSLGKAF
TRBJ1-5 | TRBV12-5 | ASGPSGGNQPQH
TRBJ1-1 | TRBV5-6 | ASIGVGVNTEVF
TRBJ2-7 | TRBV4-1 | ASSQEGLASYEQY
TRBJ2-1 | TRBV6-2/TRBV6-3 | ASSYVGTKNNEQF
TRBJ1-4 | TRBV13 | VSSPGQFNEKLF
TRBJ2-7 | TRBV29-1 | SVWDSQAYEQY
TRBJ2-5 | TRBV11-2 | ASSLDNPLAGGMGTQY
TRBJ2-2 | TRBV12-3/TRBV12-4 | ASISMAGELF
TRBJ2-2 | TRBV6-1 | VSSYGTGPTGELF
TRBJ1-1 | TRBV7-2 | ASSSLGDTEAF
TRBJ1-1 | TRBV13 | ASSLVQGNTEAF
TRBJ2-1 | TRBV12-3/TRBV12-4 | ASSLRLDGSSYNEQF
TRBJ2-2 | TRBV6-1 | ASSEPGRNTGELF
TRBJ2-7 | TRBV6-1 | ASSEGIGGIYEQY
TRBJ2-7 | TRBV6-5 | ASSVKGTYEQY
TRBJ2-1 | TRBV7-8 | DSSLGNRGDEQF
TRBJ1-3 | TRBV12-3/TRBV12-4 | ASSLQISGNTIY
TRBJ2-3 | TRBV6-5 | ASRSPRTSTDTQY
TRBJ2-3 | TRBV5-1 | ASSLGLLERTDTQY
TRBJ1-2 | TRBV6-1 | ACSELAGPYGYA
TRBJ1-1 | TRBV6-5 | VSTEGTYTEAF
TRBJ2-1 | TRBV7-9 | ASSWDLDSYNEQF
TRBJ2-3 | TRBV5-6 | ASSLVGRDRVTDTQY
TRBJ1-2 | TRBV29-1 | SVEMRAPKYGYT
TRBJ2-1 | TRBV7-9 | AGSLVAPEQF
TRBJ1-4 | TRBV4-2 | ASSHSQGDNEKLF
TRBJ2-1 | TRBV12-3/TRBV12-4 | ANSSLNRDRESTHEQF
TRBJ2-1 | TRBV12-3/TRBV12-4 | ASSLGAGLDNEQF
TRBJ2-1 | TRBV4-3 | ASSRERGVSSYNEQF
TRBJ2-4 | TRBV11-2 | ASSPLPGLAENIRY
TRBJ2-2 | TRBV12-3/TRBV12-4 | ASNPDYWSGELF
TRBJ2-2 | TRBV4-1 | ASSLGLGTGELF